The entry below gives a single T cell receptor beta chain sequence along with its context. The sample is drawn from a study of response to subunit inactivated influenza vaccine. V gave up 2 bases and J gave up 3 bases, with 8 bases separating them. This CDR3 has 13 residues. The germline CDR1 and CDR2 sequences are SEHNR and FQNEAQ (reference sequence). TCRdb used MiXCR to reprocess the RT-PCR reads, holding one entry per CDR3 protein. This sample carries 800,000 to 1,000,000 distinct CDR3 sequences, about 20% of them seen once, and the ten largest clones take roughly 10%. Here the sequenced sample was PBMCs from blood, taken 4 to 6 days after vaccination. The TCR originated in a middle-aged man who received an inactivated influenza vaccine. The chain uses TRBV7-9 and TRBJ2-7; D not resolved. CDR3 in amino acids: CASSLTAIYEQYF. CDR3 bases: TGTGCCAGCAGCTTAACGGCCATCTACGAGCAGTACTTC.